This TCR beta chain was recovered during a study of T-cell memory formation after mild COVID-19. General study findings and limits: The second-wave clones peaking on day 37 were not confirmed as SARS-CoV-2-specific. Contracting clones localized mainly to CM and EM when CD4+ and mainly to EMRA when CD8+.

This clonotype was detected ten times or more. Its antigen is not known. TCRdb processed the 5' RACE reads anew with MiXCR; each CDR3 protein has one entry. Of fewer than 90,000 distinct CDR3 sequences listed, roughly 12% are singletons. V was trimmed by 8 bases and J by 1 base, leaving 17 bases between them. CDR1 SQVTM and CDR2 ANQGSEA come from the germline V gene. The length of the CDR3 is 14 residues. Sequenced: PBMCs or a T cell subset sorted from them (not recorded which). The receptor was derived from a man aged 18 to 30 who had mild COVID-19 (a few samples of this study predate the infection). Cell type and time point are not known. V is TRBV29-1 and J is TRBJ1-2, with D hard to call. The chain's CDR3 is CSSEGLWDNYGYTF. The CDR3 region has the DNA TGCAGCTCCGAAGGGCTTTGGGATAACTATGGCTACACCTTC.